The present T cell receptor beta chain was sequenced within a study of shared clonotypes between healthy human individuals. At the level of the study: Participating donors consisted of two women and a few men aged 18 to 49.

Sequencing was performed with immunoSEQ multiplex PCR; in TCRdb, only in-frame clones are kept and a portion is missing. The repertoire includes approximately 500,000 clones, approximately 80% of them detected once, and more than 10% sits in the top ten. CDR1 is LNHDA, CDR2 SQIVND, per germline (reference sequence). This CDR3 has 13 residues. V lost 3 bases to trimming and J lost 5 bases; unmatched junction nucleotides: 4. Study-wide results and limits: There were few donors, and this limited the genetic and exposure-history diversity represented. Sampling covered blood only; tissue repertoires likely differ.

Notes on this clone: The antigen remains unidentified.

Sequencing used PBMCs. The sequence was obtained from a woman in her thirties or forties in good health. Some clones in this sample may be carry-over from other donors' samples. V gene TRBV19 combines with J gene TRBJ2-7; 7 bases are shared with TRBD1. CDR3 loop: CASSIGTVNEQYF. The DNA of the CDR3 is TGTGCCAGTAGTATCGGGACAGTTAACGAGCAGTACTTC.